Sequencing of this TCR beta chain was carried out in a study of beta chain features in type 1 diabetes (dated by TCRdb to the late 2010s). With respect to the entire study: Patients and healthy donors did not differ in mean age, gender distribution, total cell number or subset yield. Naive and central memory subsets were obtained from all 30 or so donors, but regulatory and stem cell-like memory subsets were isolated from only 8 patients and roughly eight healthy donors. In the study, recently diagnosed type 1 diabetes patients and matched healthy donors were compared on the TCRB repertoires of their sorted circulating CD4+ T cell subsets. A total of 90 million to 120 million sorted cells were examined across all samples, and a strong correlation was observed between cell number per subset and RNA yield. What the work shows at the level of the full study, not this receptor alone: Type 1 diabetes patients showed a moderate but significant shortening of TCRB CDR3 length in all four CD4+ subsets. PCR may preferentially amplify shorter templates, but because patient and control samples were amplified and corrected together, any resulting skew would affect both groups equally. Because small numbers of individuals were included in the HLA sub-analyses, any influence of HLA type on TCRB rearrangement was left unresolved. Fewer insertions and more nucleotide deletions at VDJ recombination sites were observed in patients with type 1 diabetes, implying thymic rearrangement abnormalities. Naive, central memory and regulatory TCRB repertoires appeared to be more alike among patients than among healthy donors. Sequencing cDNA rather than genomic DNA could over-represent highly expressing activated cells, although activation and CD3 levels did not differ between groups.

In its sample, this clone was seen a few times. Its antigen is unknown. One base away there is no much larger clone; base qualities are not given. The High Capacity cDNA Reverse Transcription Kit was used to reverse transcribe all of the isolated RNA, meaning that expressed TCRB transcripts were what got sequenced. Deep immunoSEQ sequencing was applied to naive, central memory and regulatory T cell samples, giving an average of about 3.6 million total reads per sample. Sorted cells were lysed in RLT buffer and RNA was extracted with DNase-treated RNeasy Micro or Mini kits, depending on cell number. Each cell subset was processed separately to prevent cross-contamination, with patient and healthy donor samples processed together. Using the immunoSEQ multiplex PCR, TCRB sequences were amplified from cDNA into 87-bp fragments spanning the CDR3 region. The amplicons were sequenced using the Illumina HiSeq platform. Per the original workflow: PCR bias was corrected computationally using synthetic template baselines, and reads within Hamming distance 2 were collapsed, with unmergeable singletons discarded. By aligning reads against IMGT, V, D and J genes, CDR3 length, and insertions or deletions at six rearrangement sites were assigned. Within each subset, clonotype counts were normalized to sorted cell number, and only after that were true diversity and Gini coefficients computed with the tcR R package. The overlap coefficient, calculated on TCRB nucleotide sequences, was used to measure repertoire sharing. Out-of-frame TCRB sequences from naive cells were analyzed as a proxy for the pre-selection repertoire. TCRdb holds this immuneACCESS table with in-frame rearrangements only. Some clones are missing; in checked studies, unresolved V genes explain under half, and the rest has no known cause. D and trimming come from the DNA, and the V and J calls and clone size come from that table. A total of 300,000 to 350,000 clones appear in this sample, about 13% of them only once. The biggest ten clones account for about 0.016% of the sample.

Between the V and J ends, shortened by 4 bases and 2 bases respectively, the junction contains 12 bases. Spanning cysteine to phenylalanine, the CDR3 consists of 14 amino acids. Only the CDR3 region is kept as DNA, spanning 42 bases read in frame from base 1. Reading the germline V gene (reference sequence) gives CDR1 LNHDA and CDR2 SQIVND. Each donor gave one peripheral blood draw, averaging roughly 100 mL, which was collected into heparinised tubes. Naive, central memory, regulatory and stem cell-like memory CD4+ T cells were sorted on a BD FACSAria II using a panel including CD45RO, CCR7, CD25, CD127, CD95 and CD27. Purity was above 95% for every sorted population. Right away, PBMCs were isolated by Lymphoprep density gradient centrifugation and were stained directly, with no culture step. Samples were stained and sorted in pairs, with one healthy donor and one patient per experiment, so that batch effects were minimized.

This TCR was recovered from a woman between 18 and 29 years old with type 1 diabetes. Sequencing was performed on naive CD4+ T cells from blood. The intended sense of this specimen's cell subset or site label: true naive CD4+ T cells. The chain is made from TRBV19 and TRBJ2-7; tentative D gene TRBD1, with 5 bases matching. Here the CDR3 is given as CASSKGFEPYEQYF. In nucleotide form, the sequence is TGTGCCAGTAGTAAGGGGTTTGAGCCCTACGAGCAGTACTTC.